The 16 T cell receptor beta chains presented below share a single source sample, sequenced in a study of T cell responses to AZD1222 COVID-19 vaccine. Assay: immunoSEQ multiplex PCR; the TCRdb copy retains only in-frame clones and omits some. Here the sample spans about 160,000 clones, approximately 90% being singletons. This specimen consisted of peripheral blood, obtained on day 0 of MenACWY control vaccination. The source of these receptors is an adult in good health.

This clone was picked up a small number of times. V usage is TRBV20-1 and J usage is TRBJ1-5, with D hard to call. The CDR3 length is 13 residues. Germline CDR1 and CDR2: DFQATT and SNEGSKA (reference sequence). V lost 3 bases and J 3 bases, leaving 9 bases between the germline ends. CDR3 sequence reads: CSASWRTNQPQHF. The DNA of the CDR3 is TGCAGTGCTAGTTGGCGCACCAATCAGCCCCAGCATTTT.

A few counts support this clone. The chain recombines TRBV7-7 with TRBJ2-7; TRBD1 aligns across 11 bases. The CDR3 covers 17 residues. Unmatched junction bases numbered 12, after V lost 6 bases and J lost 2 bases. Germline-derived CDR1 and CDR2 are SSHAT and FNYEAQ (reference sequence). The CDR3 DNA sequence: TGTGCCAGCAGGGACTGGACAGGGGGCCGCGGGCCCTACGAGCAGTACTTC. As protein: CASRDWTGGRGPYEQYF. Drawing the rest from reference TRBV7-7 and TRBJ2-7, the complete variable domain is GAGVSQSPRYKVTKRGQDVTLRCDPISSHATLYWYQQALGQGPEFLTYFNYEAQPDKSGLPSDRFSAERPEGSISTLTIQRTEQRDSAMYRCASRDWTGGRGPYEQYFGPGTRLTVT.

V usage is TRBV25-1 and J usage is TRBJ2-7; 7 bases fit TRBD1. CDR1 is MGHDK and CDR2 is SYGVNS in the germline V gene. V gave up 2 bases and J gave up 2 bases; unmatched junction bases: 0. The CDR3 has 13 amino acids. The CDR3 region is CASSEQGAYEQYF. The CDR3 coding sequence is TGTGCCAGCAGTGAACAGGGGGCCTACGAGCAGTACTTC.

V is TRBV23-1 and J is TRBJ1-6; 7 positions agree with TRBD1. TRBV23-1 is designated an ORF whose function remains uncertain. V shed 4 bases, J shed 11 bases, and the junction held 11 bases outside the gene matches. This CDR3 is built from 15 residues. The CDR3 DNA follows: TGCGCCAGCAGTCTGGGGGAGCCGACAGGGCCACCCCTCCACTTT. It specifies CASSLGEPTGPPLHF.

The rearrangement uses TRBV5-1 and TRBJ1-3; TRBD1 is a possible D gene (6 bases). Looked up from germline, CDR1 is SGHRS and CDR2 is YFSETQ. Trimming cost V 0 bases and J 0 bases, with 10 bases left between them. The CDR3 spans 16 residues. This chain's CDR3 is CASSLDGGASGNTIYF. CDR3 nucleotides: TGCGCCAGCAGCTTGGACGGGGGCGCCTCTGGAAACACCATATATTTT.

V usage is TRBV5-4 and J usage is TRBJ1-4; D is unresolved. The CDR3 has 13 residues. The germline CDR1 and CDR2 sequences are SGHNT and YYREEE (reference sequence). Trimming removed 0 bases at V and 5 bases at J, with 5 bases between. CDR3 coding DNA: TGTGCCAGCAGCTTGGTAGGGAATGAAAAACTGTTTTTT. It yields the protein CASSLVGNEKLFF.

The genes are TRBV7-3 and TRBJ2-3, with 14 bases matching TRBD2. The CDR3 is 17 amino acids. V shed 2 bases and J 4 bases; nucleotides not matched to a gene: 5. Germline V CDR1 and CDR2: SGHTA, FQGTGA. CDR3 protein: CASSLVGTSGSADTQYF. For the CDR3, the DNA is TGTGCCAGCAGCTTAGTAGGGACTAGCGGGAGTGCAGATACGCAGTATTTT.

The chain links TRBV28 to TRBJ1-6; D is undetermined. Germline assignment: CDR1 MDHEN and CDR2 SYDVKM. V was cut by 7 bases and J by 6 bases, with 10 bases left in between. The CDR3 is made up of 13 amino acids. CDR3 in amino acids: CASIGRTNSPLHF. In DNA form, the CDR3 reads TGTGCCAGCATCGGACGGACTAATTCACCCCTCCACTTT.

DNA of the CDR3: TGCGCCAGCAGCCAAGAATGGGGGGGCAGTCAGCCCCAGCATTTT. Protein product: CASSQEWGGSQPQHF. The rearrangement uses TRBV4-1 and TRBJ1-5; tentative D call: TRBD1 (6 bases). Trimming took off 0 bases at V and 6 bases at J, with 12 bases between the two ends. The CDR3 extends over 15 amino acids. Germline V gene data show CDR1 as MGHRA and CDR2 as YSYEKL.

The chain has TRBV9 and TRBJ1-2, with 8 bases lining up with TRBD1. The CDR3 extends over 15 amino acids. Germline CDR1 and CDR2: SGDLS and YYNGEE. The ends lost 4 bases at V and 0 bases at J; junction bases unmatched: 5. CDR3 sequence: CASSTGGAANYGYTF. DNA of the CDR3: TGTGCCAGCAGCACAGGGGGGGCGGCTAACTATGGCTACACCTTC.

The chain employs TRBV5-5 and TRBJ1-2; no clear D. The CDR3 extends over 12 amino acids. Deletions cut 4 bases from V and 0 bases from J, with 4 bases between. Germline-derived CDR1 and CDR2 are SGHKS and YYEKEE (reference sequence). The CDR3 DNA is TGTGCCAGCAGCCGGGCTAACTATGGCTACACCTTC. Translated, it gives CASSRANYGYTF.

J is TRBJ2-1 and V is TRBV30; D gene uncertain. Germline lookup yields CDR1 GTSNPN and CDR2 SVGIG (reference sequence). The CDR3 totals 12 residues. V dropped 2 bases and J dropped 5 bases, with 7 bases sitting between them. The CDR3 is CAWSSSHNEQFF. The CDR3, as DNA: TGTGCCTGGAGTAGCTCTCACAATGAGCAGTTCTTC.

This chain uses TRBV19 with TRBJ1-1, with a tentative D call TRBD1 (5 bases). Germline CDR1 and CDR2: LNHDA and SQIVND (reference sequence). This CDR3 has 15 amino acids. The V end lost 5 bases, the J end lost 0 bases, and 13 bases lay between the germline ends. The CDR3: CASSPKGYLNTEAFF. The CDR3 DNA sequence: TGTGCCAGTAGTCCAAAGGGGTACTTGAACACTGAAGCTTTCTTT.

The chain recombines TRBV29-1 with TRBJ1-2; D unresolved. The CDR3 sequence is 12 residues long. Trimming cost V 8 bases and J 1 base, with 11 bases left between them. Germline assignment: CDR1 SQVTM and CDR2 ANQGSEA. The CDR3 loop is CSTEGGNYGYTF. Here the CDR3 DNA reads TGCAGCACGGAAGGCGGTAACTATGGCTACACCTTC.

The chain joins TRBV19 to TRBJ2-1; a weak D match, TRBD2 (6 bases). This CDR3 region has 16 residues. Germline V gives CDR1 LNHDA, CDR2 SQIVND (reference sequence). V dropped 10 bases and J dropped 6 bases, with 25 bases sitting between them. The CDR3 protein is CATRRWGENSANEQFF. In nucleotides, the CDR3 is TGTGCCACCCGACGTTGGGGGGAGAACTCGGCCAATGAGCAGTTCTTC.

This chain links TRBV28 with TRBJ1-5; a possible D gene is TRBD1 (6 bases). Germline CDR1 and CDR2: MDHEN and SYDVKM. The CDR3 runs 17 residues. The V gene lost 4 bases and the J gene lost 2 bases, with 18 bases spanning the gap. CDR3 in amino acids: CASSYQGRGSGNQPQHF. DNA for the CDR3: TGTGCCAGCAGTTACCAGGGGCGCGGGTCGGGCAATCAGCCCCAGCATTTT.